This TCR beta chain was obtained from a study of shared clonotypes between healthy human individuals. Clones were read by immunoSEQ multiplex PCR, and TCRdb kept only the in-frame ones, dropping some. The table records approximately 720,000 clones, 72% of them present only once. Deletions cut 1 base from V and 7 bases from J, with 11 bases between. Germline values: CDR1 SGHNT, CDR2 YYREEE (reference sequence). The CDR3 runs 14 residues. The clonotype comes from a woman under 40 in good health. Sequencing was performed on memory CD4+ T cells sorted from blood. The subset was: CD45RA-negative fraction. The rearrangement joins TRBV5-4 to TRBJ2-2, with a tentative D call TRBD1 (5 bases). CDR3 loop: CASSLIGANGELFF. CDR3 sequence (DNA): TGTGCCAGCAGCTTGATAGGGGCGAACGGGGAGCTGTTTTTT.